This T cell receptor (beta chain) came from a study of cytomegalovirus exposure and HLA in healthy donors. Turning to the study itself: Unique TCRs numbering roughly 80 million, obtained from HLA-typed donors, made up an early data release.

The PCR used 60 Vbeta and 13 Jbeta primers. TCRdb keeps only in-frame clones here, not all; method: immunoSEQ multiplex PCR. This sample has some 200,000 clones; roughly 84% occur once, and the top ten carry 2.6%. Germline CDR1 reads SGDLS; CDR2 reads YYNGEE. V was trimmed by 6 bases and J by 0 bases, leaving 11 bases between them. CDR3 length equals 14 residues. The clonotype was recovered from a woman aged 50 to 65 in good health and CMV-seropositive. The V gene is TRBV9, the J gene TRBJ2-3; a weak D match, TRBD2 (5 bases). Sequences were obtained from PBMCs. CDR3 DNA sequence: TGTGCCAGCAACTTTGGACTGAGCACAGATACGCAGTATTTT. It encodes CASNFGLSTDTQYF.